This TCR beta chain was captured in a study of technical replicates of blood from a few donors. Data came from immunoSEQ multiplex PCR; TCRdb stores just in-frame clones and leaves some out. This sample has about 63,000 clones, with around 84% found just once. V was clipped by 0 bases and J by 1 base; unmatched bases: 5. This CDR3 comprises 16 residues. Germline values: CDR1 LGHNA, CDR2 YNFKEQ. The TCR originated in a human donor in good health. Some clones in this sample may be carry-over from other donors' samples. J is TRBJ2-7 and V is TRBV4-2; 8 bases match TRBD2. The sequenced sample was PBMCs. The CDR3 region is CASSQDLSGSSYEQYF. The CDR3 bases are TGTGCCAGCAGCCAAGATCTCAGCGGGAGTTCCTACGAGCAGTACTTC.